Shown below are 25 T cell receptor beta chains from a single sample sequenced in a study of Graves' ophthalmopathy and Graves' hyperthyroidism. From RNA, the CDR3 regions of TCR beta chains were amplified and sequenced. First-round RT-PCR employed HTBI primers, with a second-round multiplex PCR after it. TCRdb used MiXCR to reprocess the multiplex PCR reads, holding one entry per CDR3 protein. The sample shows 600,000 to 700,000 distinct CDR3 sequences, roughly two fifths of them seen only once. What was sequenced was peripheral blood. These receptor sequences come from an adult man with Graves' ophthalmopathy.

This clonotype was seen a few times. V usage is TRBV11-2 and J usage is TRBJ2-7; 16 bases fit TRBD2. The CDR3 extends over 16 amino acids. V lost 3 bases and J lost 7; bases outside the gene matches: 6. CDR1 and CDR2 from the germline V gene are SGHAT and FQNNGV. CDR3 nucleotide sequence: TGTGCCAGCAGCTTCTCCTTGGGACTAGCGGGGGGGGAGCAGTACTTC. Translating gives CASSFSLGLAGGEQYF.

This clonotype occurred once. This rearrangement joins TRBV25-1 to TRBJ1-4; D gene ambiguous. Germline-derived CDR1 and CDR2 are MGHDK and SYGVNS. V lost 6 bases, J lost 6 bases, and 20 bases lay in between. There are 16 residues in the CDR3. CDR3 sequence: CASSLRAAEVDEKLFF. CDR3 DNA sequence: TGTGCCAGCAGCCTCCGGGCAGCTGAAGTGGATGAAAAACTGTTTTTT.

This chain links TRBV7-8 with TRBJ2-5; 10 bases are shared with TRBD2. With V trimmed by 4 bases and J by 2 bases, 4 bases remained unmatched. The V gene's germline CDR1 is SGHVS and CDR2 FQNEAQ. There are 15 residues in the CDR3. Here the CDR3 DNA reads TGTGCCAGCAGCTCGGGACTAGCGCCTCAAGAGACCCAGTACTTC. It yields the protein CASSSGLAPQETQYF.

This clonotype was detected many times. The chain has TRBV19 and TRBJ1-4; 7 bases agree with TRBD1. The V segment lost 10 bases and the J segment 7 bases; nucleotides outside the gene matches: 18. Germline CDR1 is LNHDA and CDR2 is SQIVND (reference sequence). The CDR3 loop spans 16 amino acids. The CDR3 nucleotides read TGTGCCACTAACCCAGGGGGACTGGTTCCAGGTGAAAAACTGTTTTTT. It encodes CATNPGGLVPGEKLFF.

This clonotype has more than one count but fewer than ten. The J gene is TRBJ1-1, the V gene TRBV7-2; possibly TRBD1 for D (6 bases). Per the germline V gene, CDR1 is SGHTA and CDR2 is FQGNSA. The CDR3 covers 15 residues. Trimming took off 5 bases at V and 5 bases at J, with 18 bases between the two ends. The CDR3 DNA is TGTGCCAGCAGCCTGCTAGGGGGAGTGATGACTGAAGCTTTCTTT. Translating gives CASSLLGGVMTEAFF.

This chain links TRBV7-2 with TRBJ1-3; tentative D call: TRBD1 (5 bases). The CDR3 runs to 15 residues. Trimming shortened V by 0 bases and J by 3 bases, and 9 bases separated the two germline ends. Germline-derived CDR1 and CDR2 are SGHTA and FQGNSA. The CDR3 sequence is CASSLAWGFGNTIYF. The CDR3 DNA follows: TGTGCCAGCAGCTTAGCATGGGGCTTTGGAAACACCATATATTTT.

This clonotype was recorded many times. This chain links TRBV7-8 with TRBJ2-2; D possibly uses TRBD1 or TRBD2 (6 bases each). The germline V gene encodes CDR1 SGHVS and CDR2 FQNEAQ. The CDR3 consists of 16 residues. V lost 0 bases and J lost 4, with 12 bases in between. Here the CDR3 reads CASSLANRGLTGELFF. The CDR3 DNA reads as TGTGCCAGCAGCTTAGCAAATCGGGGGCTCACCGGGGAGCTGTTTTTT. The full variable domain, completed using reference TRBV7-8 and TRBJ2-2, is GAGVSQSPRYKVAKRGQDVALRCDPISGHVSLFWYQQALGQGPEFLTYFQNEAQLDKSGLPSDRFFAERPEGSVSTLKIQRTQQEDSAVYLCASSLANRGLTGELFFGEGSRLTVL.

This clonotype appeared many times. The V and J genes are TRBV29-1 and TRBJ1-1; D gene unclear. V lost 7 bases and J 1 base, leaving 16 bases between the germline ends. Germline CDR1 is SQVTM and CDR2 is ANQGSEA. The CDR3 totals 14 residues. CDR3 in amino acids: CSGHMEFGNTEAFF. The DNA for the CDR3 is TGCAGCGGCCATATGGAGTTCGGGAACACTGAAGCTTTCTTT.

There are a few counts of this clonotype. The chain joins TRBV9 to TRBJ2-2; no firm D call. The CDR3 runs 14 residues. In germline, CDR1 is SGDLS, CDR2 YYNGEE. V gave up 10 bases and J gave up 4 bases, with 17 bases separating them. CDR3: CAWSPRTLTGELFF. CDR3 DNA: TGTGCCTGGAGTCCGAGGACCCTCACCGGGGAGCTGTTTTTT. Supplemented by reference TRBV9 and TRBJ2-2, the full variable domain reads DSGVTQTPKHLITATGQRVTLRCSPRSGDLSVYWYQQSLDQGLQFLIQYYNGEERAKGNILERFSAQQFPDLHSELNLSSLELGDSALYFCAWSPRTLTGELFFGEGSRLTVL.

Regarding this clonotype: Sequence at one end of the junction differs from germline and may be a read error. The V and J genes are TRBV10-3 and TRBJ1-4; no reliable D call. The CDR3 totals 13 residues. Germline CDR1 ENHRY, CDR2 SYGVKD. The CDR3 bases are TGTGCCAGCAGTTCCGAACGGGGTGAAAAACTGTTTTTT. Amino acids: CASSSERGEKLFF.

The table lists this clonotype with a few counts. The genes are TRBV5-1 and TRBJ1-1; no clear D. The CDR3 covers 14 residues. The germline CDR1 and CDR2 sequences are SGHRS and YFSETQ. Trimming pared 5 bases from V and 4 bases from J, leaving 15 bases between. CDR3 sequence: CASRQTEFGTEAFF. In DNA, the CDR3 is TGCGCCAGCAGACAAACGGAGTTTGGCACTGAAGCTTTCTTT.

This sequence joins TRBV5-1 and TRBJ2-7; no clear D gene. The CDR3 contains 13 residues. Looked up from germline, CDR1 is SGHRS and CDR2 is YFSETQ. The V end was cut by 8 bases, the J end by 4 bases, with 16 bases between. The CDR3 spells CASAIARFYEQYF. CDR3 sequence (DNA): TGCGCCAGTGCGATTGCCCGCTTTTACGAGCAGTACTTC. Together with reference TRBV5-1 and TRBJ2-7, the CDR3 gives the full variable domain: KAGVTQTPRYLIKTRGQQVTLSCSPISGHRSVSWYQQTPGQGLQFLFEYFSETQRNKGNFPGRFSGRQFSNSRSEMNVSTLELGDSALYLCASAIARFYEQYFGPGTRLTVT.

The V and J genes are TRBV7-8 and TRBJ1-1; D gene ambiguous. The CDR3 covers 16 residues. V lost 5 bases to trimming and J lost 0 bases, with 16 bases between them. Germline V CDR1 and CDR2: SGHVS, FQNEAQ. The CDR3 reads CASSQDTPGLNTEAFF. The CDR3 DNA reads as TGTGCCAGCAGCCAAGATACCCCCGGATTGAACACTGAAGCTTTCTTT.

At least ten counts were recorded for this clonotype. The V gene is TRBV12-3 or TRBV12-4, the J gene TRBJ2-7; 8 bases match TRBD1. The CDR3 runs 14 residues. J lost 1 base, V lost 4 bases, and 3 bases had no gene match. The CDR3 protein is CASSSRTGSYEQYF. CDR3 bases: TGTGCCAGCAGTTCCAGGACAGGGTCCTACGAGCAGTACTTC.

On this clonotype itself: The conserved phenylalanine or tryptophan normally closing the CDR3 is absent here, so this likely arose from a read error. The DNA is left out, because the CDR3 cannot be placed on it with certainty; the CDR3 is given as TCRdb lists it. The chain recombines TRBV29-1 with TRBJ2-2; the table's D call of TRBD1 was not tested on the DNA. Germline loops: CDR1 SQVTM, CDR2 ANQGSEA. The CDR3 length equals 8 residues, ends included. CDR3 sequence: CSVGGQGA.

To note about this clonotype: The junction and the germline gene differ at one end; a read error may be behind it. The rearrangement links TRBV7-2 to TRBJ2-5; D may be TRBD1 (6 bases). Germline V CDR1 and CDR2: SGHTA, FQGNSA. There are 14 residues in the CDR3. CDR3 residues: CASSLVGGSETQCF. The CDR3 DNA sequence: TGCGCCAGCAGCTTGGTTGGGGGCAGTGAGACCCAGTGCTTC.

This clonotype was picked up many times. The CDR3 protein is CSARQGGDYGYTF. CDR3 nucleotide sequence: TGCAGCGCCCGACAGGGTGGGGACTATGGCTACACCTTC. The chain links TRBV29-1 to TRBJ1-2, with TRBD1 matching over 7 bases. CDR1 and CDR2 (germline): SQVTM, ANQGSEA. Trimming cost V 7 bases and J 3 bases; bases outside gene matches: 8. The CDR3 spans 13 residues.

The table lists this clonotype with many counts. The chain couples TRBV5-1 to TRBJ2-5; D is undetermined. Germline assignment: CDR1 SGHRS and CDR2 YFSETQ. This CDR3 has 14 residues. V was shortened by 0 bases and J by 5 bases, with 11 bases between the two germline ends. Here the CDR3 DNA reads TGCGCCAGCAGCTTGGCCCAAGGGTTGGAGACCCAGTACTTC. Translated: CASSLAQGLETQYF.

This clonotype was counted between two and nine times. The chain combines TRBV12-3 or TRBV12-4 with TRBJ2-5; 11 bases agree with TRBD1. The CDR3 spans 15 residues. Trimming at V came to 4 bases and at J to 3 bases, leaving 4 bases not matched to a gene. Here the CDR3 reads CASSWTGGWKETQYF. The CDR3 bases are TGTGCCAGCAGTTGGACAGGGGGCTGGAAAGAGACCCAGTACTTC.

V usage is TRBV2 and J usage is TRBJ1-5; D remains unclear. Between the trimmed V and J ends, which lost 5 bases and 6 bases, there was a span of 14 bases. Per germline, CDR1 SNHLY and CDR2 FYNNEI. CDR3 length equals 14 residues. Written as DNA, the CDR3 is TGTGCCAGCAGTTACGGGCAGGTCACTCAGCCCCAGCATTTT. Its translation: CASSYGQVTQPQHF. The full variable domain, its missing parts supplied by reference TRBV2 and TRBJ1-5, is EPEVTQTPSHQVTQMGQEVILRCVPISNHLYFYWYRQILGQKVEFLVSFYNNEISEKSEIFDDQFSVERPDGSNFTLKIRSTKLEDSAMYFCASSYGQVTQPQHFGDGTRLSIL.

The genes are TRBV25-1 and TRBJ2-3; D call uncertain. The CDR3 consists of 14 residues. V lost 3 bases, J lost 2 bases, and 9 bases lay in between. Germline V lookup: CDR1 MGHDK, CDR2 SYGVNS. DNA for the CDR3: TGTGCCAGCAGTGACCACACCACCACAGATACGCAGTATTTT. The encoded protein is CASSDHTTTDTQYF. The whole variable domain, remainder taken from reference TRBV25-1 and TRBJ2-3, is EADIYQTPRYLVIGTGKKITLECSQTMGHDKMYWYQQDPGMELHLIHYSYGVNSTEKGDLSSESTVSRIRTEHFPLTLESARPSHTSQYLCASSDHTTTDTQYFGPGTRLTVL.

This clonotype was found many times. The gene calls are TRBV19 and TRBJ2-2; D gene uncertain. Trimming removed 5 bases from V and 6 bases from J, with 10 bases in between. The CDR3 extends over 13 amino acids. Germline V gives CDR1 LNHDA, CDR2 SQIVND (reference sequence). The CDR3 sequence is CASSSGIAGELFF. The CDR3 region has the DNA TGTGCCAGTAGTTCAGGAATCGCCGGGGAGCTGTTTTTT.

The V call is TRBV10-3, the J call TRBJ2-6, with 10 nucleotides matching TRBD1. The V segment lost 0 bases and the J segment 3 bases; nucleotides outside the gene matches: 8. The CDR3 sequence is 19 residues long. The germline CDR1 and CDR2 sequences are ENHRY and SYGVKD. The CDR3 nucleotides are TGTGCCATCAGTGAGTCGGGGGACAGGGGATCGTATGGGGCCAACGTCCTGACTTTC. Translated, it gives CAISESGDRGSYGANVLTF.

The chain is built from TRBV12-3 or TRBV12-4 and TRBJ1-6; 7 nucleotides match TRBD1. After removal of 5 bases from V and 6 bases from J, the junction contained 7 bases not matched to a gene. This CDR3 has 15 amino acids. CDR3 nucleotides: TGTGCCAGCAGTCAAACCGGACAGGTTAATTCACCCCTCCACTTT. As protein: CASSQTGQVNSPLHF.

To note about this clonotype: At one end, the junction sequence differs from germline, possibly due to a read error. V usage is TRBV7-2 and J usage is TRBJ2-3; D may be TRBD1 (5 bases). CDR3 size: 14 residues. Per germline, CDR1 SGHTA and CDR2 FQGNSA. CDR3: CASCREGGTDTQYF. The CDR3 DNA reads TGCGCCAGCTGTAGGGAAGGGGGCACAGATACGCAGTATTTT.